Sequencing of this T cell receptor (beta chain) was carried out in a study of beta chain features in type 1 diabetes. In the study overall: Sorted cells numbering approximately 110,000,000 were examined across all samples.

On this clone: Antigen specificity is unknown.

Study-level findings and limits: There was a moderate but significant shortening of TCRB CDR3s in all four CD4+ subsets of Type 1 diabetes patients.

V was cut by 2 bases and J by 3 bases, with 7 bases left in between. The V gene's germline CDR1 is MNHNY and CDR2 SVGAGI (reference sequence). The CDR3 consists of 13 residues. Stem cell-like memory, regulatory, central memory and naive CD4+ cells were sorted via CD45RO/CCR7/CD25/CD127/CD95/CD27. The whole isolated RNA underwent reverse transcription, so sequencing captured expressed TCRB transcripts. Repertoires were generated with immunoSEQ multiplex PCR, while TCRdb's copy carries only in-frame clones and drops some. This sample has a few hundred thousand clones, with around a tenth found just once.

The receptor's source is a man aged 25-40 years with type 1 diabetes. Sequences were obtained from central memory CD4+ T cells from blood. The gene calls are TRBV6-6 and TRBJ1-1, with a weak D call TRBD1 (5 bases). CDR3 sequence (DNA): TGTGCCAGCAGTTACCGGGGGGACACTGAAGCTTTCTTT. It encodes CASSYRGDTEAFF.